This note documents a single TCR beta chain sequence. Its target is unknown. These data come from a study of cytomegalovirus exposure and HLA in healthy donors. The PCR contained 60 Vbeta and 13 Jbeta primers. Clones were read by immunoSEQ multiplex PCR, and TCRdb kept only the in-frame ones, dropping some. The sample holds about 210,000 clones; 86% are singletons and the top ten take roughly 0.33%. This CDR3 comprises 13 residues. Per the germline V gene, CDR1 is SGDLS and CDR2 is YYNGEE. The V end was cut by 2 bases, the J end by 2 bases, with 6 bases between. The study, taken as a whole, reports: Exclusion as indistinguishable affected some V segments, including TRBV6-2 and TRBV6-3. TCR beta V- and J-gene trimming was later associated with a missense DCLRE1C variant. As confirmed in vitro, a few CMV-associated chains were specific for CMV antigens.

The sequencing input was PBMCs. The genes are TRBV9 and TRBJ2-3, with TRBD1 as a possible D gene (5 bases). The clonotype comes from a woman in her twenties or thirties in good health and CMV-seronegative. The DNA of the CDR3 is TGTGCCAGCAGCGTGGGGCCCACAGATACGCAGTATTTT. Translated: CASSVGPTDTQYF.